The 6 T cell receptor beta chains given below trace back to one sample, sequenced in a study of spatial heterogeneity in lung cancer. These TCRs' antigens remain unknown. Sample time point: sample taken at primary tumor resection. TCRdb used MiXCR to reprocess the 5' RACE reads, holding one entry per CDR3 protein. The sample records some 7,000 distinct CDR3 sequences, 11% to 15% being singletons. Study-level points and caveats: Mutation counts in tumors were tracked by counts of expanded intratumoral alpha and beta TCRs.

The sequencing here drew on lung tumor tissue, taken at surgery. The origin of the receptors is a female donor with early-stage non-small cell lung cancer.

This clonotype occurred many times. Because the library targeted alpha chains, this beta chain is an off-target read whose size means little. The chain links TRBV2 to TRBJ2-1; either TRBD1 or TRBD2 may fit D (5 bases each). Per the germline V gene, CDR1 is SNHLY and CDR2 is FYNNEI. Trimming took 6 bases from V and 7 from J, leaving 19 bases between them. This CDR3 has 15 amino acids. CDR3 DNA sequence: TGTGCCAGCAGCGACACCGGGACCGGGCATAATGAGCAGTTCTTC. Its protein is CASSDTGTGHNEQFF.

Many counts were recorded for this clonotype. As an off-target read in a library built for alpha chains, this beta chain has a frequency of little significance. The V call is TRBV4-1, the J call TRBJ2-3; D is ambiguous. The V gene lost 0 bases and the J gene lost 3 bases, with 10 bases spanning the gap. CDR1 is MGHRA and CDR2 is YSYEKL in the germline V gene. The CDR3 consists of 15 residues. CDR3 amino acids: CASSQEIVGTDTQYF. CDR3 DNA: TGCGCCAGCAGCCAAGAGATAGTGGGGACAGATACGCAGTATTTT.

Within the sample, this clonotype is medium-sized. This beta chain was picked up by a library intended for alpha chains and is off target, so its count carries little meaning. The rearrangement uses TRBV6-2 or TRBV6-3 and TRBJ1-1, with D uncertain. The CDR3 extends over 14 amino acids. From germline, CDR1 is MNHEY and CDR2 SVGEGT. V was shortened by 2 bases and J by 5 bases, with 12 bases between the two germline ends. The CDR3, as DNA: TGTGCCAGCAGTTACAACAGAAGAGGGACTGAAGCTTTCTTT. This codes for CASSYNRRGTEAFF.

This clonotype was found many times. Because the library targeted alpha chains, this beta chain is an off-target read whose size means little. The V gene is TRBV6-5, the J gene TRBJ1-2, with a tentative D call TRBD1 (5 bases). Trimming stripped 2 bases from V and 5 bases from J, with 9 bases between. The CDR3 spans 13 residues. CDR1 is MNHEY and CDR2 is SVGAGI in the germline V gene. CDR3 loop: CASSYGGEYGYTF. CDR3 bases: TGTGCCAGCAGTTACGGGGGGGAATATGGCTACACCTTC.

This clonotype came up many times. Being off target in a library aimed at alpha chains, this beta chain has a size of little meaning. The chain joins TRBV7-8 to TRBJ1-1; no reliable D call. This CDR3 contains 14 residues. The V end lost 3 bases, the J end lost 0 bases, and 8 bases lay between the germline ends. Germline V gene data show CDR1 as SGHVS and CDR2 as FQNEAQ. The CDR3 reads CASSFTSMNTEAFF. DNA for the CDR3: TGTGCCAGCAGCTTCACTTCGATGAACACTGAAGCTTTCTTT.

As for this clonotype: Since the library was made to target alpha chains, this beta chain is a stray read and its abundance is not meaningful. The V gene is TRBV6-5, the J gene TRBJ1-2; D not certain. Per the germline V gene, CDR1 is MNHEY and CDR2 is SVGAGI. Trimming took off 6 bases at V and 4 bases at J, with 9 bases between the two ends. This CDR3 is 12 amino acids long. As DNA, the CDR3 is TGTGCCAGCAGAGGTGGTGTCTATGGCTACACCTTC. It codes for CASRGGVYGYTF.